Presented here are 17 T cell receptor beta chains from one specimen sequenced in a study of blood T cells in healthy people across ages. A J-beta primer mix and a sample-barcoded 5' primer were used in a second PCR of about 6 to 12 cycles. TCRdb re-called the 5' RACE reads through MiXCR, storing one row per CDR3 protein. The sample holds roughly 800,000 distinct CDR3 sequences, 58% seen once. The sample comprised blood. The source of these receptors is a man aged 25-45 years in good health.

V gene TRBV6-2 or TRBV6-3 combines with J gene TRBJ1-5; weak D call: TRBD1 (5 bases). The CDR3 covers 14 residues. Germline lookup yields CDR1 MNHEY and CDR2 SVGEGT. Trimming took off 6 bases at V and 5 bases at J, with 14 bases between the two ends. The CDR3 is CASSHDSQDQPQHF. The CDR3 DNA follows: TGTGCCAGCAGCCATGACAGTCAGGATCAGCCCCAGCATTTT.

This chain uses TRBV12-3 or TRBV12-4 with TRBJ2-2; no clear D. This CDR3 has 15 amino acids. Trimming shortened V by 5 bases and J by 6 bases, and 16 bases separated the two germline ends. This CDR3 reads CASSPAGFRAGELFF. The CDR3 DNA sequence: TGTGCCAGCAGTCCGGCCGGGTTTCGGGCCGGGGAGCTGTTTTTT.

This chain uses TRBV24-1 with TRBJ2-1; 7 bases map to TRBD2. Germline V gives CDR1 KGHDR, CDR2 SFDVKD. The length of the CDR3 is 14 residues. The V and J ends lost 5 bases and 3 bases, in that order; junction bases with no gene match: 3. The CDR3 DNA reads as TGTGCCACCAGTGGGACTAGAGGCTACAATGAGCAGTTCTTC. Translation gives CATSGTRGYNEQFF.

The chain joins TRBV4-2 to TRBJ2-4, with D possibly matching TRBD1 (5 bases). V lost 0 bases and J 0 bases, leaving 6 bases between the germline ends. This CDR3 spans 15 amino acids. Germline-derived CDR1 and CDR2 are LGHNA and YNFKEQ. The CDR3 DNA sequence: TGTGCCAGCAGCCAAGAGGGGCTAGCCAAAAACATTCAGTACTTC. Its translation is CASSQEGLAKNIQYF.

This clonotype was detected a few times. This rearrangement joins TRBV27 to TRBJ2-3; 7 nucleotides agree with TRBD2. Germline-derived CDR1 and CDR2 are MNHEY and SMNVEV (reference sequence). The CDR3 loop spans 14 amino acids. With V trimmed by 6 bases and J by 5 bases, 8 bases remained unmatched. CDR3 bases: TGTGCCAGCAGGAGGGCGGGAGTGGAAGATACGCAGTATTTT. This translates into CASRRAGVEDTQYF.

This clonotype turned up a few times. This chain joins TRBV4-3 and TRBJ2-1, with 8 bases aligning to TRBD2. Per germline, CDR1 LGHNA and CDR2 YSLEER. This CDR3 comprises 11 residues. The V and J ends lost 9 bases and 6 bases, in that order; junction bases with no gene match: 1. The CDR3 bases are TGCGCCAGTAGCGGGATCAATGAGCAGTTCTTC. This encodes CASSGINEQFF.

This chain's CDR3 is CASSFDRGGNNEQFF. DNA of the CDR3: TGTGCCAGCAGCTTTGACAGGGGGGGAAACAATGAGCAGTTCTTC. This sequence joins TRBV7-2 and TRBJ2-1; 9 bases are shared with TRBD1. CDR1 is SGHTA and CDR2 is FQGNSA in the germline V gene. The J segment lost 5 bases and the V segment lost 3 bases, leaving 5 bases of the junction unmatched. The CDR3 covers 15 residues.

The chain recombines TRBV4-2 with TRBJ2-3, with a weak D call TRBD1 (6 bases). The CDR3 is 15 residues long. The V and J ends lost 3 bases and 0 bases respectively, with 10 bases between them. The germline gives CDR1 LGHNA, CDR2 YNFKEQ. The CDR3 sequence: CASSHEQGSTDTQYF. The CDR3, as DNA: TGTGCCAGCAGCCACGAACAGGGTAGCACAGATACGCAGTATTTT.

The rearrangement links TRBV20-1 to TRBJ2-7, with D possibly TRBD1 on 5 matching bases. The J call may be faulty, since TRBJ2-5 better matches the DNA end. Per germline, CDR1 DFQATT and CDR2 SNEGSKA (reference sequence). CDR3 length equals 15 residues. The CDR3 protein is CSARASAGLRETQYF. As DNA, the CDR3 is TGCAGTGCTAGAGCCTCGGCAGGGTTACGGGAGACCCAGTACTTC.

This chain connects TRBV2 to TRBJ2-1; 7 bases line up with TRBD1. The assigned J gene may be wrong: the sequence end matches TRBJ2-7 better. Germline V gene lookup returns CDR1 SNHLY and CDR2 FYNNEI. The CDR3 spans 13 residues. The CDR3 region has the DNA TGTGCCAGCAGTGGGGACAGCTACTACGAGCAGTACTTC. This codes for CASSGDSYYEQYF.

The CDR3 DNA sequence: TGCAGCGTGCGGGGGGGCAGCATCTACAATGAGCAGTTCTTC. Protein: CSVRGGSIYNEQFF. V is TRBV29-1 and J is TRBJ2-1; TRBD2 aligns across 9 bases. This CDR3 contains 14 residues. In germline, CDR1 is SQVTM, CDR2 ANQGSEA. Trimming took 6 bases from V and 3 from J; bases not matched to a gene: 6.

There are a few counts of this clonotype. This chain uses TRBV6-4 with TRBJ1-1; no firm D call. CDR3 length: 14 residues. Deletions cut 0 bases from V and 4 bases from J, with 9 bases between. Germline CDR1 MRHNA, CDR2 SNTAGT. CDR3 loop: CASSDSKAGTEAFF. The CDR3 DNA reads TGTGCCAGCAGTGACTCTAAAGCGGGCACTGAAGCTTTCTTT.

The chain is built from TRBV20-1 and TRBJ2-1; 8 bases align to TRBD1. The ends lost 6 bases at V and 0 bases at J; junction bases unmatched: 7. Germline assignment: CDR1 DFQATT and CDR2 SNEGSKA (reference sequence). The CDR3 is 15 amino acids. CDR3 DNA sequence: TGCAGTGCGAAGCAGGGGGCAAGCTCCTACAATGAGCAGTTCTTC. It translates to CSAKQGASSYNEQFF.

CDR3 coding DNA: TGTGCCAGCACCCGTAGGGGTACGCAGTATTTT. Translated: CASTRRGTQYF. The chain links TRBV12-3 or TRBV12-4 to TRBJ2-3; tentatively, D is TRBD1 (5 bases). This CDR3 is 11 amino acids long. With 7 bases removed from V and 8 bases from J, the gap between germline ends came to 10 bases.

The chain carries TRBV20-1 and TRBJ2-5; no reliable D call. Germline CDR1 reads DFQATT; CDR2 reads SNEGSKA (reference sequence). V lost 0 bases to trimming and J lost 0 bases, with 11 bases between them. CDR3 length: 15 amino acids. CDR3 region: CSARDLELYQETQYF. The CDR3 DNA sequence: TGCAGTGCTAGAGATTTAGAGTTGTACCAAGAGACCCAGTACTTC.

This clonotype showed up just a few times. The chain is built from TRBV7-2 and TRBJ2-7, with a weak D call TRBD2 (5 bases). V lost 1 base, J lost 3 bases, and 13 bases lay in between. The CDR3 covers 15 residues. Germline V gene sequence: CDR1 SGHTA, CDR2 FQGNSA. Here the CDR3 DNA reads TGTGCCAGCAGCTTAGGCCCCGGGAAGATCTACGAGCAGTACTTC. Translation: CASSLGPGKIYEQYF.

The chain employs TRBV29-1 and TRBJ2-7, with TRBD1 matching over 7 bases. The CDR3 contains 15 residues. In germline, CDR1 is SQVTM, CDR2 ANQGSEA. With 4 bases clipped from V and 2 bases from J, the junction kept 11 bases outside the gene matches. CDR3 protein: CSVVGFGTEAYEQYF. CDR3 nucleotide sequence: TGCAGCGTTGTGGGGTTCGGGACAGAAGCCTACGAGCAGTACTTC.